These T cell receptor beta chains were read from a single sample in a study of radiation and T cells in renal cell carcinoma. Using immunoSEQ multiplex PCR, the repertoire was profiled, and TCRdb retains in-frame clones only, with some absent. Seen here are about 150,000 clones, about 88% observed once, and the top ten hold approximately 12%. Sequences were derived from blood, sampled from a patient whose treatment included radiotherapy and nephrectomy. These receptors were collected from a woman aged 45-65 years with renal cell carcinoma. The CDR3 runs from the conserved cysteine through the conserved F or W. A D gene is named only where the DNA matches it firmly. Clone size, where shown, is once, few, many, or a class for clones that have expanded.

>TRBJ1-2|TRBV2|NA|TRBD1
CASVTGGFGYTF
TGTGCCAGCGTGACAGGGGGCTTTGGCTACACCTTC
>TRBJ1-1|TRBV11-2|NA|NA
CASSFSSRGNTEAFF
TGTGCCAGCAGCTTTTCATCCAGGGGGAACACTGAAGCTTTCTTT
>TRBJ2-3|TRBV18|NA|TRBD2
CASSPRGVTDTQYF
TGTGCCAGCTCACCCCGGGGGGTCACAGATACGCAGTATTTT
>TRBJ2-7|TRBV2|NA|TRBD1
CASSERDRGRMEQYF
TGTGCCAGCAGTGAAAGGGACAGGGGTCGTATGGAGCAGTACTTC
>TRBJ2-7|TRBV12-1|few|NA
CASSYHRTGTLSEQYF
TGTGCCAGCAGCTACCACCGGACAGGGACACTTTCTGAGCAGTACTTC
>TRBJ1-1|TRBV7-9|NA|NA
CASSWDLTEGAFF
TGTGCCAGCAGCTGGGACCTTACCGAGGGAGCTTTCTTT
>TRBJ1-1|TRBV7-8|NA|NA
CASTREGLNTEAFF
TGTGCCAGCACTCGTGAGGGGCTGAACACTGAAGCTTTCTTT
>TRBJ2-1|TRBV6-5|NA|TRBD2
CASRRLAGAYNEQFF
TGTGCCAGCAGACGACTAGCGGGGGCCTACAATGAGCAGTTCTTC
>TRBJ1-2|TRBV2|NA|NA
CASSGEGEGYGYTF
TGTGCCAGCAGTGGCGAGGGTGAGGGGTATGGCTACACCTTC
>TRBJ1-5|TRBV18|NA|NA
CASSDGDQPQHF
TGTGCCAGCTCCGACGGGGATCAGCCCCAGCATTTT
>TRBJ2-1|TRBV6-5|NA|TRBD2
CASSIQRGWHNEQFF
TGTGCCAGCAGCATACAGCGGGGGTGGCACAATGAGCAGTTCTTC
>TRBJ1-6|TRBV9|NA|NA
CASSVGQPNSPLHF
TGTGCCAGCAGCGTAGGACAGCCAAATTCACCCCTCCACTTT
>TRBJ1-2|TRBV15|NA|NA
CATSRDSVDRNGYTF
TGTGCCACCAGCAGAGATTCGGTGGACAGAAATGGCTACACCTTC